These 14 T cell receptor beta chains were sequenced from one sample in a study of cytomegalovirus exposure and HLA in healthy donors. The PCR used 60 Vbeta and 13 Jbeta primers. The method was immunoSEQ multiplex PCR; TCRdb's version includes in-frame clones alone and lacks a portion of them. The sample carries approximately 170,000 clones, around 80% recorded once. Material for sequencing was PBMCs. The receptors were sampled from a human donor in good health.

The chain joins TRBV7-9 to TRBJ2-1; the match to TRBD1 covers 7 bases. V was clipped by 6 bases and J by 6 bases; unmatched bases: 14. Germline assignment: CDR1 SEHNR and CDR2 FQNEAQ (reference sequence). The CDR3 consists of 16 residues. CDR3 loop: CASRPGTDVRSNEQFF. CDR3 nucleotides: TGTGCCAGCAGACCAGGGACAGATGTACGGTCCAATGAGCAGTTCTTC.

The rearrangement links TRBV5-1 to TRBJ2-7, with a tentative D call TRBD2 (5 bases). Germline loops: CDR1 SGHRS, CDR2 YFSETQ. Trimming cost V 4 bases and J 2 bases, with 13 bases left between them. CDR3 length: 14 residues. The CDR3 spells CASSKDSRPYEQYF. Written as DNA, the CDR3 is TGCGCCAGCAGCAAGGACTCCCGGCCCTACGAGCAGTACTTC.

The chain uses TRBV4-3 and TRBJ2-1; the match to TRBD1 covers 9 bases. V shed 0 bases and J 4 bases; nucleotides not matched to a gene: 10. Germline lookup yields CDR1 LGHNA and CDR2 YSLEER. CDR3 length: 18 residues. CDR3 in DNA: TGCGCCAGCAGCCAAGAGCCTCCCGGGACAGGGTTTTACAATGAGCAGTTCTTC. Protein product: CASSQEPPGTGFYNEQFF.

DNA for the CDR3: TGTGCCAGCAGCTTCCGCAATGAGCAGTTCTTC. Translating gives CASSFRNEQFF. The rearrangement links TRBV13 to TRBJ2-1; no reliable D call. Germline CDR1 is PRHDT and CDR2 is FYEKMQ (reference sequence). The CDR3 covers 11 residues. Trimming stripped 3 bases from V and 6 bases from J, with 3 bases between.

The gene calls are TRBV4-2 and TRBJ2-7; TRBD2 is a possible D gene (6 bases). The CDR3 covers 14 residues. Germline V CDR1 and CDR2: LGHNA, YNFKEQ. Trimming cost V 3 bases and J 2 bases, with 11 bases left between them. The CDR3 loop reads CASSQEGPTYEQYF. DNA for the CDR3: TGTGCCAGCAGCCAGGAGGGACCGACCTACGAGCAGTACTTC.

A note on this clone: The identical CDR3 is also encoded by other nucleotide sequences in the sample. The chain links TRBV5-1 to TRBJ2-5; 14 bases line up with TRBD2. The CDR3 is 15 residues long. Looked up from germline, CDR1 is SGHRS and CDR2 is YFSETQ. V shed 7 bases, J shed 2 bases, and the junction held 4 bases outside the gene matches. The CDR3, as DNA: TGCGCCAGCCGGACTAGCGGGAGGACACAAGAGACCCAGTACTTC. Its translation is CASRTSGRTQETQYF.

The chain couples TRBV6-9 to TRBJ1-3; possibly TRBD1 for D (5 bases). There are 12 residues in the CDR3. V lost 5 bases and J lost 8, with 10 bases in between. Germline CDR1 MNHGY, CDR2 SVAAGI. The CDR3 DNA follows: TGTGCCAGCAGTACTGGGGCGGACACCATATATTTT. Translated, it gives CASSTGADTIYF.

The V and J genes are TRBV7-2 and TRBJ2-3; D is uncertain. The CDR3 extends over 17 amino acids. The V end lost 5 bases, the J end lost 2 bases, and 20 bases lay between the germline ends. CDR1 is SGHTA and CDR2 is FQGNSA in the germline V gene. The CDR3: CASSLSQTGRSTDTQYF. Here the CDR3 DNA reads TGTGCCAGCAGCCTATCCCAAACCGGTCGCTCCACAGATACGCAGTATTTT.

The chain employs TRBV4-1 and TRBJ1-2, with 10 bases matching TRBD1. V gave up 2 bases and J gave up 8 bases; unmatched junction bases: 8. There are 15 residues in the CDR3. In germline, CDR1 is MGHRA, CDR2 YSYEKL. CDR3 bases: TGCGCCAGCAGCCAAACGCCCGGGACAGGGGTCGGCTACACCTTC. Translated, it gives CASSQTPGTGVGYTF.

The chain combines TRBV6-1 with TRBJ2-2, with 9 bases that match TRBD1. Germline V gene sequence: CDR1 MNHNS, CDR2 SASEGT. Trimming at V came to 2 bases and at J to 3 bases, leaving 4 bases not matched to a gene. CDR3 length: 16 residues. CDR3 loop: CASSETGGRDTGELFF. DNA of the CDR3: TGTGCCAGCAGTGAAACAGGGGGCAGAGACACCGGGGAGCTGTTTTTT.

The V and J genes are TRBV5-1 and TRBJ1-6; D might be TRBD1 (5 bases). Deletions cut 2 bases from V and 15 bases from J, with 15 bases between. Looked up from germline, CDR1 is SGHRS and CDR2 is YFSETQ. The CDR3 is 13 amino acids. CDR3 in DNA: TGCGCCAGCAGCTTCGTCGCAGGGCAGGTCCTCCACTTT. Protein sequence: CASSFVAGQVLHF.

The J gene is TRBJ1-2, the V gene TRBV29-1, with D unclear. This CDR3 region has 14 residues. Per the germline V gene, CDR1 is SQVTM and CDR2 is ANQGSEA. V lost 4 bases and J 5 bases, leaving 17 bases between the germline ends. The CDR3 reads CSVGVQAPYYGYTF. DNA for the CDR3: TGCAGCGTTGGTGTTCAGGCGCCATATTATGGCTACACCTTC. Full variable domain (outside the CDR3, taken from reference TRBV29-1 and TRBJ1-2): SAVISQKPSRDICQRGTSLTIQCQVDSQVTMMFWYRQQPGQSLTLIATANQGSEATYESGFVIDKFPISRPNLTFSTLTVSNMSPEDSSIYLCSVGVQAPYYGYTFGSGTRLTVV.

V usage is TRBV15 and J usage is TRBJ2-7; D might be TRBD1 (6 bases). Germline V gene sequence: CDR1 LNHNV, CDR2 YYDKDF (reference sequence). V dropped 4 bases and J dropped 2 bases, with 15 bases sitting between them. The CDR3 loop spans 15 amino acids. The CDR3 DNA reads TGTGCCACCAGCATAGGACAGACTACCACCTACGAGCAGTACTTC. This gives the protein CATSIGQTTTYEQYF.

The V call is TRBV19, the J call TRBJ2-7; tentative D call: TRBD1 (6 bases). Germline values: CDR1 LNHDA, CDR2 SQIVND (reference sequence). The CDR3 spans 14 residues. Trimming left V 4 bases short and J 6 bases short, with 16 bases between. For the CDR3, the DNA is TGTGCCAGTAGTACAACCGGGACATCACCCGAGCAGTACTTC. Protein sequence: CASSTTGTSPEQYF.